The 31 T cell receptor beta chains below come from one sample, sequenced in a study of blood T cell repertoires in COVID-19. Sequencing was performed with immunoSEQ multiplex PCR; in TCRdb, only in-frame clones are kept and a portion is missing. The sample has 130,000 to 150,000 clones, roughly 84% seen once. What was sequenced was peripheral blood. The receptors were gathered from a man between 60 and 70 years old with active or convalescent COVID-19.

This clone was recorded only once. The V call is TRBV5-1, the J call TRBJ2-1, with D possibly being TRBD2 (6 bases). The V gene lost 3 bases and the J gene lost 8 bases, with 21 bases spanning the gap. The CDR3 contains 16 residues. Per the germline V gene, CDR1 is SGHRS and CDR2 is YFSETQ. The CDR3 DNA is TGCGCCAGCAGCTCTGGGGGAGGAATACCGAGGGATGAGCAGTTCTTC. The encoded protein is CASSSGGGIPRDEQFF.

The genes are TRBV12-3 or TRBV12-4 and TRBJ1-1, with D tentatively TRBD1 (6 bases). V lost 4 bases and J lost 4, with 10 bases in between. This CDR3 contains 13 residues. The CDR3 sequence is CASSWAGATEAFF. The CDR3 bases are TGTGCCAGCAGTTGGGCAGGGGCCACTGAAGCTTTCTTT.

This clone was observed a handful of times. The V call is TRBV27, the J call TRBJ2-1; 9 nucleotides line up with TRBD2. In germline, CDR1 is MNHEY, CDR2 SMNVEV (reference sequence). V lost 5 bases and J lost 3; bases outside the gene matches: 5. The CDR3 spans 15 residues. The CDR3 DNA reads as TGTGCCAGCAGTCCTCTAGCGGGGAACTACAATGAGCAGTTCTTC. It is translated as CASSPLAGNYNEQFF.

This rearrangement joins TRBV5-5 to TRBJ2-7; the match to TRBD1 covers 9 bases. The V and J ends lost 2 bases and 2 bases, in that order; junction bases with no gene match: 2. Germline values: CDR1 SGHKS, CDR2 YYEKEE (reference sequence). CDR3 length equals 14 residues. The CDR3 sequence is CASSFGTGTYEQYF. CDR3 DNA: TGTGCCAGCAGCTTCGGGACAGGGACCTACGAGCAGTACTTC.

The chain links TRBV27 to TRBJ1-6, with a possible D match to TRBD1 (5 bases). The CDR3 covers 13 residues. Between the trimmed V and J ends, which lost 5 bases and 10 bases, there was a span of 12 bases. Looked up from germline, CDR1 is MNHEY and CDR2 is SMNVEV (reference sequence). The CDR3 reads CASSPLTESPLHF. The CDR3 DNA follows: TGTGCCAGCAGTCCGTTGACAGAATCACCCCTCCACTTT.

The chain combines TRBV30 with TRBJ1-2; D is unclear. Between the trimmed V and J ends, which lost 4 bases and 1 base, there was a span of 4 bases. Germline CDR1 is GTSNPN and CDR2 is SVGIG (reference sequence). CDR3 length equals 11 residues. The CDR3 nucleotides are TGTGCCTGGAACTTTAACTATGGCTACACCTTC. Translated, it gives CAWNFNYGYTF.

The chain employs TRBV3-1 (or the pseudogene TRBV3-2) and TRBJ2-1, with a possible D match to TRBD2 (5 bases). From germline, CDR1 is LGHDT and CDR2 YNNKEL (reference sequence). The CDR3 totals 15 residues. Between the trimmed V and J ends, which lost 2 bases and 4 bases, there was a span of 12 bases. The CDR3 sequence: CASSQSGFLYNEQFF. Here the CDR3 DNA reads TGTGCCAGCAGCCAATCGGGGTTCCTTTACAATGAGCAGTTCTTC.

The J gene is TRBJ1-3, the V gene TRBV6-5; D remains ambiguous. Per the germline V gene, CDR1 is MNHEY and CDR2 is SVGAGI. This CDR3 comprises 15 residues. V was clipped by 6 bases and J by 0 bases, with 12 bases between them. CDR3 sequence: CASSPQLSSGNTIYF. DNA of the CDR3: TGTGCCAGCAGCCCACAGTTGAGCTCTGGAAACACCATATATTTT.

The rearrangement uses TRBV5-8 and TRBJ2-7; the match to TRBD2 covers 11 bases. Germline CDR1 is SGHTS and CDR2 is YDEGEE. Germline trimming cut 1 base from V and 6 bases from J; bases unmatched to any gene: 3. The CDR3 runs 14 residues. The CDR3 bases are TGTGCCAGCAGCTTGATACTAGCGGGAGTCGAGCAGTACGTC. Its translation is CASSLILAGVEQYV.

The CDR3 region has the DNA TGTGCCAGCAGCTTGGGGACAGTGAAGGAAAAACTGTTTTTT. The encoded protein is CASSLGTVKEKLFF. The genes are TRBV13 and TRBJ1-4, with 7 bases that match TRBD1. This CDR3 contains 14 residues. Losses at the gene ends were 3 bases for V and 8 bases for J; bases not matched to a gene: 6. Germline CDR1 is PRHDT and CDR2 is FYEKMQ (reference sequence).

This clone was observed a single time. The chain combines TRBV6-5 with TRBJ2-5; TRBD2 agrees at 11 bases. CDR1 and CDR2 from the germline V gene are MNHEY and SVGAGI. With 6 bases clipped from V and 4 bases from J, the junction kept 7 bases outside the gene matches. The CDR3 sequence is 15 residues long. In DNA, the CDR3 is TGTGCCAGCAGCCGGGGACTAGCGGTGGTAGAGACCCAGTACTTC. It translates to CASSRGLAVVETQYF.

This clone was seen only once. In nucleotides, the CDR3 is TGTGCCAGCAGCGCCGGGGTGGGGTCGGGCACTGAAGCTTTCTTT. Protein: CASSAGVGSGTEAFF. The J gene is TRBJ1-1, the V gene TRBV9; no firm D call. Trimming removed 3 bases at V and 4 bases at J, with 16 bases between. This CDR3 has 15 amino acids. Germline assignment: CDR1 SGDLS and CDR2 YYNGEE.

The rearrangement uses TRBV2 and TRBJ2-2; possible D gene TRBD1, 6 bases. Germline CDR1 SNHLY, CDR2 FYNNEI. V dropped 4 bases and J dropped 0 bases, with 9 bases sitting between them. This CDR3 spans 15 amino acids. The CDR3 is CASSVWGPNTGELFF. The CDR3 DNA is TGTGCCAGCAGTGTATGGGGGCCGAACACCGGGGAGCTGTTTTTT.

The DNA for the CDR3 is TGTGCCAGTAGTGGGACAGATCACTACGAGCAGTACTTC. Translating it yields CASSGTDHYEQYF. V gene TRBV19 combines with J gene TRBJ2-7, with 7 positions matching TRBD1. This CDR3 spans 13 amino acids. Germline V gene data show CDR1 as LNHDA and CDR2 as SQIVND (reference sequence). V lost 5 bases to trimming and J lost 3 bases; unmatched junction nucleotides: 4.

Note on this clone: Its ends do not fully match the called genes, so a read error is possible. The chain is built from TRBV30 and TRBJ2-7, with a possible D match to TRBD2 (7 bases). CDR3 length equals 12 residues. Germline CDR1 reads GTSNPN; CDR2 reads SVGIG (reference sequence). CDR3 region: CALSSGGNEQYF. The DNA for the CDR3 is TGTGCCTTGAGTTCGGGGGGCAACGAGCAGTACTTC.

The chain carries TRBV15 and TRBJ1-2, with a weak D call TRBD1 (6 bases). V lost 3 bases, J lost 7 bases, and 18 bases lay in between. The germline CDR1 and CDR2 sequences are LNHNV and YYDKDF (reference sequence). This CDR3 is 15 amino acids long. The CDR3 loop is CATSSFIYRDSGYTF. CDR3 nucleotide sequence: TGTGCCACCAGCAGCTTTATTTACAGGGATAGTGGCTACACCTTC.

J is TRBJ1-2 and V is TRBV28, with D perhaps TRBD1 (5 bases). The V gene's germline CDR1 is MDHEN and CDR2 SYDVKM. V was shortened by 3 bases and J by 7 bases, with 12 bases between the two germline ends. The CDR3 extends over 13 amino acids. CDR3 amino acids: CASSFKGFGGYTF. The CDR3 DNA sequence: TGTGCCAGCAGTTTTAAGGGGTTTGGTGGCTACACCTTC.

The chain links TRBV30 to TRBJ1-4; 7 nucleotides align to TRBD1. This CDR3 is 14 amino acids long. J was trimmed by 9 bases and V by 6 bases; bases with no gene match: 13. The germline V gene encodes CDR1 GTSNPN and CDR2 SVGIG (reference sequence). CDR3 residues: CACHSGTEQQKLFF. Written as DNA, the CDR3 is TGTGCCTGCCATTCCGGGACAGAGCAACAAAAACTGTTTTTT.

The V gene is TRBV6-5, the J gene TRBJ1-1; 11 bases line up with TRBD1. The CDR3 is 15 residues long. Per germline, CDR1 MNHEY and CDR2 SVGAGI. V lost 2 bases and J lost 4; bases outside the gene matches: 3. As DNA, the CDR3 is TGTGCCAGCAGTTACGGGACAGGGGGTATCACTGAAGCTTTCTTT. Protein: CASSYGTGGITEAFF.

V usage is TRBV11-3 and J usage is TRBJ2-3; D remains unclear. Germline V CDR1 and CDR2: SGHNT, YENEEA. The CDR3 runs 14 residues. Trimming removed 5 bases at V and 3 bases at J, with 12 bases between. The CDR3 reads CASSPARKTDTQYF. The CDR3 bases are TGTGCCAGCAGCCCCGCCAGAAAGACAGATACGCAGTATTTT.

In DNA, the CDR3 is TGTGCCAGCAGTTTATTACTAGCGGCAAACAATGAGCAGTTCTTC. Protein product: CASSLLLAANNEQFF. J is TRBJ2-1 and V is TRBV28; 8 bases match TRBD2. Germline CDR1 reads MDHEN; CDR2 reads SYDVKM. The CDR3 covers 15 residues. Germline trimming cut 1 base from V and 5 bases from J; bases unmatched to any gene: 4.

CDR3 coding DNA: TGTGCCAGTAGGGCTAGCGGAACCGACTCCTACAATGAGCAGTTCTTC. Protein product: CASRASGTDSYNEQFF. The chain uses TRBV19 and TRBJ2-1; 7 nucleotides match TRBD2. Germline V gene data show CDR1 as LNHDA and CDR2 as SQIVND (reference sequence). This CDR3 contains 16 residues. The ends lost 6 bases at V and 0 bases at J; junction bases unmatched: 8.

The chain has TRBV19 and TRBJ2-2; 8 bases match TRBD1. With 5 bases clipped from V and 5 bases from J, the junction kept 10 bases outside the gene matches. The CDR3 has 16 residues. Per germline, CDR1 LNHDA and CDR2 SQIVND (reference sequence). The CDR3 nucleotides read TGTGCCAGTAGTGGACGGGCCAGGGGGCGTACCGGGGAGCTGTTTTTT. Its protein product is CASSGRARGRTGELFF.

This chain connects TRBV11-3 to TRBJ1-1; D gene uncertain. The CDR3 contains 14 residues. V lost 1 base and J 1 base, leaving 7 bases between the germline ends. Looked up from germline, CDR1 is SGHNT and CDR2 is YENEEA. This CDR3 is CASSLGGSNTEAFF. The CDR3 DNA reads TGTGCCAGCAGCTTAGGAGGGTCGAACACTGAAGCTTTCTTT.

The CDR3 region is CASSVNLMKSYNEQFF. The CDR3 DNA reads as TGTGCCAGCAGTGTGAACCTAATGAAATCCTACAATGAGCAGTTCTTC. V usage is TRBV6-1 and J usage is TRBJ2-1; D is ambiguous. V was clipped by 4 bases and J by 1 base, with 14 bases between them. The CDR3 totals 16 residues. Looked up from germline, CDR1 is MNHNS and CDR2 is SASEGT.

The chain combines TRBV6-4 with TRBJ2-2, with 7 bases matching TRBD1. The CDR3 runs 14 residues. CDR1 MRHNA and CDR2 SNTAGT come from the germline V gene. Trimming removed 7 bases from V and 8 bases from J; junction bases left unmatched: 10. The CDR3 protein is CASKLDRISGELFF. The CDR3 region has the DNA TGTGCCAGCAAACTGGACAGGATCTCTGGGGAGCTGTTTTTT.

Note on this clone: At the DNA level, this CDR3 is encoded by other sequences in the same sample as well. V gene TRBV30 combines with J gene TRBJ1-2; D not certain. V was pared by 5 bases and J by 5 bases, with 9 bases between. This CDR3 comprises 11 residues. Per the germline V gene, CDR1 is GTSNPN and CDR2 is SVGIG (reference sequence). The CDR3 DNA reads TGTGCCTGGGGGAGGAATTATGGCTACACCTTC. The encoded protein is CAWGRNYGYTF. Full variable domain (rest looked up from reference TRBV30 and TRBJ1-2): SQTIHQWPATLVQPVGSPLSLECTVEGTSNPNLYWYRQAAGRGLQLLFYSVGIGQISSEVPQNLSASRPQDRQFILSSKKLLLSDSGFYLCAWGRNYGYTFGSGTRLTVV.

This clone was observed once. The rearrangement joins TRBV6-6 to TRBJ1-1; no reliable D call. From germline, CDR1 is MNHNY and CDR2 SVGAGI (reference sequence). The V and J ends lost 0 bases and 6 bases respectively, with 8 bases between them. This CDR3 is 13 amino acids long. CDR3 protein: CASSYSAGPEAFF. The CDR3, as DNA: TGTGCCAGCAGTTACTCGGCGGGTCCTGAAGCTTTCTTT.

The chain joins TRBV5-8 to TRBJ1-3, with a tentative D call TRBD1 (5 bases). Germline CDR1 and CDR2: SGHTS and YDEGEE. CDR3 length: 16 residues. V was pared by 1 base and J by 0 bases, with 11 bases between. The CDR3 region is CASSLRGDYSGNTIYF. CDR3 DNA sequence: TGTGCCAGCAGCTTGCGGGGGGACTACTCTGGAAACACCATATATTTT.

The chain uses TRBV29-1 and TRBJ2-1, with 7 bases that match TRBD1. This CDR3 is built from 14 residues. The germline CDR1 and CDR2 sequences are SQVTM and ANQGSEA. The V gene end was trimmed by 1 base and the J gene end by 0 bases; junction bases not matched to a gene: 0. The CDR3 DNA follows: TGCAGCGTTGAAGGACAGGGCTCCTACAATGAGCAGTTCTTC. Its translation is CSVEGQGSYNEQFF.

The chain joins TRBV7-8 to TRBJ1-4; D not certain. The CDR3 has 15 residues. V lost 2 bases, J lost 3 bases, and 10 bases lay in between. CDR1 is SGHVS and CDR2 is FQNEAQ in the germline V gene. CDR3 sequence (DNA): TGTGCCAGCAGCTTAATCCAGGCCTCTAATGAAAAACTGTTTTTT. Its protein product is CASSLIQASNEKLFF.